This TCR beta chain appears in the sequencing data of a study of OX40 agonist ivuxolimab in advanced cancers. Study context: It was permissible to have had prior anti-PD-1, anti-PD-L1 or anti-CTLA-4 therapy, and approximately 40% had some.

In germline, CDR1 is GTSNPN, CDR2 SVGIG (reference sequence). CDR3 length: 13 amino acids. V dropped 2 bases and J dropped 8 bases, with 12 bases sitting between them. Libraries were prepared by immunoSEQ multiplex PCR; TCRdb keeps only in-frame clonotypes and omits some of them. The top ten clones hold 1.5% to 2% of a sample with 65,000 to 70,000 clones, over 60% of them seen once. As to this clone: Its matching antigen is unknown.

General study points: Expanded clones were, on average, more numerous in CD8+ T cells than in CD4+. Among the lowest levels of clonal expansion were found in partial responders at 0.1-3.0 mg/kg.

Systemic immunosuppression or a history of autoimmune disease excluded patients. The genes are TRBV30 and TRBJ1-4; D call uncertain. The source is an adult with an advanced solid tumor such as melanoma, head and neck, liver or kidney cancer. The sequences come from CD4+ or CD8+ T cells sorted from blood, collected in a trial of the OX40 agonist ivuxolimab. The CDR3 region is CAWSQVWHEKLFF. CDR3 DNA sequence: TGTGCCTGGAGTCAGGTATGGCACGAAAAACTGTTTTTT.